The present T cell receptor beta chain was sequenced within a study of T cell clonotyping in hematopoietic cell transplantation. Study-wide context: Recipient samples before transplant were obtained post-cytoreduction.

This table comes from immunoSEQ multiplex PCR, and its TCRdb copy is limited to in-frame clones, with some not included. The data hold about 29,000 clones, with roughly 80% observed a single time. Whole-study findings and limits: Few recipient clonotypes overlapped donors; over 97% were de novo at given depth. Without cell sorting, CD4 versus CD8 contributions remain unresolved.

V was clipped by 7 bases and J by 4 bases; unmatched bases: 6. The germline V gene has CDR1 SQVTM and CDR2 ANQGSEA. The CDR3 length is 13 residues. This clone was counted a few times. Its antigen is undetermined. Time point specified: recipient sample about 28 days before transplant, after cytoreduction. Blood collection times were about day -28 and days 30, 100, 180 posttransplant. The clonotype was recovered from a woman in her twenties or thirties with chronic myeloid leukemia. Some clones in this sample may be carry-over from other donors' samples. The material sequenced was peripheral blood mononuclear cells, taken before stem cell transplant. This sequence joins TRBV29-1 and TRBJ1-1, with TRBD1 identical over 10 bases. CDR3 nucleotides: TGCAGCGCCCGGGGACAGGGGAGCACTGAAGCTTTCTTT. Translation: CSARGQGSTEAFF.